A selection of T cell receptor beta chains follows, all from one sample in a study of T cell responses to AZD1222 COVID-19 vaccine. Some clones are missing from TCRdb's copy, which holds only in-frame ones; the method was immunoSEQ multiplex PCR. Of about 160,000 clones in the sample, 94% are singletons; the top ten hold around 1.3%. The sequencing here drew on peripheral blood, taken on day 0 of AZD1222 vaccination. These receptor sequences come from an adult in good health. CDR3s include the opening cysteine and the closing phenylalanine or tryptophan. D genes are given only for firm matches. Clone size appears in some rows only: once, few, many, or a class for an expanded clone.

V	J	size	D	CDR3	DNA
TRBV6-6	TRBJ2-1	NA	NA	CASSDGWSSYNEQFF	TGTGCCAGCAGTGACGGGTGGAGCTCCTACAATGAGCAGTTCTTC
TRBV28	TRBJ2-5	NA	NA	CASSLSSPLGTQYF	TGTGCCAGCAGTTTAAGTAGTCCTCTTGGGACCCAGTACTTC
TRBV21-1	TRBJ2-1	NA	NA	CASSTYTGTESYNEQFF	TGTGCCAGCAGCACCTACACCGGGACAGAAAGCTACAATGAGCAGTTCTTC
TRBV19	TRBJ1-1	NA	TRBD1	CASSIGTGNTEAFF	TGTGCCAGTAGTATAGGGACAGGGAACACTGAAGCTTTCTTT
TRBV19	TRBJ1-5	NA	TRBD1	CASSMDRAHSNQPQHF	TGTGCCAGTAGTATGGACAGGGCCCATAGCAATCAGCCCCAGCATTTT
TRBV2	TRBJ1-1	NA	NA	CASGGWPGVTEAFF	TGTGCCAGCGGCGGGTGGCCGGGTGTCACTGAAGCTTTCTTT
TRBV4-3	TRBJ1-2	NA	NA	CASSQDGGEYGYTF	TGCGCCAGCAGCCAAGATGGCGGGGAGTATGGCTACACCTTC
TRBV14	TRBJ1-6	few	TRBD1	CASSPGQGINSPLHF	TGTGCCAGCAGTCCGGGACAGGGCATAAATTCACCCCTCCACTTT
TRBV28	TRBJ1-2	NA	NA	CASSSPAEGGGNYGYTF	TGTGCCAGCAGTTCGCCCGCGGAGGGAGGGGGTAACTATGGCTACACCTTC
TRBV6-1	TRBJ2-5	NA	NA	CASSEATGTLKTQYF	TGTGCCAGCAGTGAAGCCACAGGGACTTTGAAGACCCAGTACTTC
TRBV7-9	TRBJ1-2	NA	TRBD1	CASSSDRGGYTF	TGTGCCAGCAGTTCGGACAGGGGGGGCTACACCTTC
TRBV6-5	TRBJ1-3	NA	NA	CASSPRGGNTIYF	TGTGCCAGCAGTCCCCGGGGGGGAAACACCATATATTTT
TRBV5-1	TRBJ1-1	NA	NA	CASTAGASDTEAFF	TGCGCCAGCACTGCGGGGGCGTCGGACACTGAAGCTTTCTTT
TRBV21-1	TRBJ2-5	once	NA	CASSTLAGGPKEETQYF	TGTGCCAGCAGCACCTTAGCGGGAGGGCCAAAGGAAGAGACCCAGTACTTC
TRBV2	TRBJ1-2	NA	NA	CASSLDGSYGYTF	TGTGCCAGCAGTCTCGACGGGTCCTATGGCTACACCTTC
TRBV10-3	TRBJ1-6	NA	NA	CAISPLGSRLNSPLHF	TGTGCCATCAGTCCTTTGGGGAGCCGTCTTAATTCACCCCTCCACTTT
TRBV5-4	TRBJ2-5	NA	NA	CASSRTRETQYF	TGTGCCAGCAGCAGAACGAGAGAGACCCAGTACTTC
TRBV5-4	TRBJ1-2	NA	NA	CASSWDRRYGYTF	TGTGCCAGCAGTTGGGACCGCCGCTATGGCTACACCTTC
TRBV10-3	TRBJ1-3	NA	NA	CAISTSGNTIYF	NA
TRBV5-6	TRBJ2-1	NA	NA	CASTSWTDSYNEQFF	TGTGCCAGCACCTCCTGGACAGATTCCTACAATGAGCAGTTCTTC
TRBV3-1/TRBV3-2	TRBJ2-5	NA	TRBD2	CASSQGLGGLAVQETQYF	TGTGCCAGCAGCCAAGGGTTGGGAGGACTAGCGGTCCAAGAGACCCAGTACTTC
TRBV3-1/TRBV3-2	TRBJ2-5	NA	TRBD2	CASSQDRGGGQETQYF	TGTGCCAGCAGCCAAGATCGTGGCGGGGGACAAGAGACCCAGTACTTC
TRBV6-5	TRBJ1-1	NA	NA	CASSSAAGQAFF	TGTGCCAGCAGTTCTGCGGCGGGCCAGGCTTTCTTT
TRBV7-3	TRBJ2-1	NA	NA	CASSLRALAVYYNEQFF	TGTGCCAGCAGCTTAAGGGCCTTAGCGGTATACTACAATGAGCAGTTCTTC
TRBV7-2	TRBJ1-4	NA	TRBD1	CASSLAGGTGNEKLFF	TGTGCCAGCAGCTTAGCAGGGGGGACAGGAAATGAAAAACTGTTTTTT
TRBV19	TRBJ1-1	NA	NA	CASSTDWWAGNTEAFF	TGTGCCAGTAGTACTGATTGGTGGGCGGGAAACACTGAAGCTTTCTTT
TRBV6-5	TRBJ1-1	NA	NA	CASSPATPNTEAFF	TGTGCCAGCAGCCCCGCGACGCCTAACACTGAAGCTTTCTTT
TRBV5-6	TRBJ1-1	NA	NA	CASSSGYEAFF	TGTGCCAGCAGCTCCGGATATGAAGCTTTCTTT
TRBV19	TRBJ1-1	once	NA	CASNVGLNTEAFF	TGTGCCAGTAACGTAGGACTGAACACTGAAGCTTTCTTT
TRBV9	TRBJ2-5	NA	NA	CASSVRQGDQETQYF	TGTGCCAGCAGCGTAAGGCAGGGTGACCAAGAGACCCAGTACTTC
TRBV5-1	TRBJ2-1	NA	TRBD2	CASSLERGTNEQFF	TGCGCCAGCAGCTTGGAGCGGGGCACAAATGAGCAGTTCTTC
TRBV27	TRBJ1-2	NA	NA	CASSFQGPYGYTF	TGTGCCAGCAGTTTTCAGGGGCCTTATGGCTACACCTTC
TRBV29-1	TRBJ1-5	NA	NA	CSVERKAGKNQPQHF	TGCAGCGTTGAGAGGAAGGCAGGGAAGAATCAGCCCCAGCATTTT
TRBV7-7	TRBJ1-3	NA	NA	CASSLGPGENTIYF	TGTGCCAGCAGCTTAGGCCCTGGGGAAAACACCATATATTTT
TRBV6-5	TRBJ2-6	NA	TRBD1	CASSRRGYGANVLTF	TGTGCCAGCAGCCGCAGGGGGTACGGGGCCAACGTCCTGACTTTC
TRBV30	TRBJ2-1	NA	NA	CAWSVQVDGEQFF	TGTGCCTGGAGTGTACAGGTTGACGGTGAGCAGTTCTTC
TRBV5-1	TRBJ1-3	once	NA	CASSSDGLGNTIYF	TGCGCCAGCAGCTCCGACGGACTTGGGAACACCATATATTTT
TRBV6-5	TRBJ1-4	NA	NA	CASRGNRETNEKLFF	TGTGCCAGCAGAGGGAATAGGGAGACTAATGAAAAACTGTTTTTT
TRBV27	TRBJ2-3	NA	NA	CASSHLYGTSTDTQYF	TGTGCCAGCAGCCATTTGTACGGGACGAGCACAGATACGCAGTATTTT
TRBV7-3	TRBJ1-1	NA	NA	CASSLTGYPEAFF	TGTGCCAGCAGCTTAACAGGGTACCCTGAAGCTTTCTTT
TRBV5-1	TRBJ1-1	NA	NA	CASRRAVETEAFF	TGCGCCAGCAGGAGGGCCGTGGAGACTGAAGCTTTCTTT
TRBV30	TRBJ1-5	NA	NA	CAWSGELNQPQHF	TGTGCCTGGAGTGGGGAGTTGAATCAGCCCCAGCATTTT
TRBV10-1	TRBJ1-1	NA	NA	CASSESGAIEAFF	TGCGCCAGCAGTGAGTCGGGGGCGATCGAAGCTTTCTTT
TRBV27	TRBJ1-5	NA	TRBD1	CASSHGTGVVPSNQPQHF	TGTGCCAGCAGTCATGGGACAGGGGTTGTTCCTAGCAATCAGCCCCAGCATTTT
TRBV27	TRBJ2-1	NA	NA	CASSSGPIEAQFF	TGTGCCAGCAGTTCCGGGCCCATCGAGGCGCAGTTCTTC
TRBV27	TRBJ1-6	NA	NA	CASSWLDSPLHF	TGTGCCAGCAGTTGGCTAGATTCACCCCTCCACTTT
TRBV7-8	TRBJ1-1	NA	NA	CASSLYGKNTEAFF	TGTGCCAGCAGCTTATATGGGAAGAACACTGAAGCTTTCTTT
TRBV5-8	TRBJ1-3	once	NA	CASSFVWDSGNTIYF	TGTGCCAGCAGCTTTGTCTGGGACTCTGGAAACACCATATATTTT
TRBV4-1	TRBJ1-4	NA	NA	CASSQGGPLGEKLFF	TGCGCCAGCAGCCAAGGTGGCCCCTTAGGGGAAAAACTGTTTTTT